One sample yielded the 27 T cell receptor beta chains listed below, sequenced in a study of beta chain features in type 1 diabetes (dated by TCRdb to 2017 to 2018). Study-wide findings and limitations: In all four CD4+ subsets, TCRB CDR3 length was moderately but significantly shorter in type 1 diabetes patients.

The library was produced with the immunoSEQ multiplex PCR assay. The High Capacity cDNA Reverse Transcription Kit was used to reverse transcribe all of the isolated RNA, meaning that expressed TCRB transcripts were what got sequenced. TCRdb holds this immuneACCESS table with in-frame rearrangements only. Some clones are missing; in checked studies, unresolved V genes explain under half, and the rest has no known cause. The sample contains a few hundred thousand clones, 11% of them found a single time. The ten largest clonotypes hold roughly 0.017% of the sample. No antigen has been assigned to these receptors. The sequencing input was naive CD4+ T cells from blood. Per the publication, the cell subset or site label means: true naive CD4+ T cells. Every receptor here comes from a man aged 25-45 years with type 1 diabetes.

This clone was observed a few times. The V call is TRBV18, the J call TRBJ2-7, with D possibly matching TRBD1 (6 bases). CDR1 KGHSH and CDR2 LQKENI come from the germline V gene. The V and J ends lost 6 bases and 4 bases respectively, with 10 bases between them. CDR3 size: 12 residues. CDR3 DNA: TGTGCCAGCTCGCGTGGACAGTACGAGCAGTACTTC. Protein sequence: CASSRGQYEQYF. Full variable domain (missing parts from reference TRBV18 and TRBJ2-7): NAGVMQNPRHLVRRRGQEARLRCSPMKGHSHVYWYRQLPEEGLKFMVYLQKENIIDESGMPKERFSAEFPKEGPSILRIQQVVRGDSAAYFCASSRGQYEQYFGPGTRLTVT.

The chain combines TRBV5-4 with TRBJ2-7; 9 nucleotides line up with TRBD1. Germline CDR1 reads SGHNT; CDR2 reads YYREEE (reference sequence). V was pared by 4 bases and J by 1 base, with 6 bases of the junction left unmatched. This CDR3 is built from 15 residues. This CDR3 reads CASSTGQGRSYEQYF. Written as DNA, the CDR3 is TGTGCCAGCAGCACTGGACAGGGGAGATCCTACGAGCAGTACTTC.

This clone occurred a few times. This chain uses TRBV28 with TRBJ1-4, with 12 positions matching TRBD1. V dropped 4 bases and J dropped 8; count of bases not matched to a gene: 8. This CDR3 contains 16 residues. Germline V gene lookup returns CDR1 MDHEN and CDR2 SYDVKM. In nucleotides, the CDR3 is TGTGCCAGCAGTTCATCCGGGACAGGGGGCACGGAAAAACTGTTTTTT. Translation: CASSSSGTGGTEKLFF.

This clone has just a few counts. J is TRBJ2-1 and V is TRBV9; 7 positions agree with TRBD2. With 0 bases clipped from V and 5 bases from J, the junction kept 5 bases outside the gene matches. CDR1 is SGDLS and CDR2 is YYNGEE in the germline V gene. This CDR3 has 15 residues. The CDR3: CASSVVWAGDNEQFF. The DNA of the CDR3 is TGTGCCAGCAGCGTAGTGTGGGCGGGAGACAATGAGCAGTTCTTC.

The rearrangement links TRBV5-1 to TRBJ2-7; D is unresolved. The V gene's germline CDR1 is SGHRS and CDR2 YFSETQ. CDR3 length: 15 amino acids. Between the trimmed V and J ends, which lost 0 bases and 0 bases, there was a span of 10 bases. The CDR3 protein is CASSLGPVSSYEQYF. The DNA for the CDR3 is TGCGCCAGCAGCTTGGGTCCGGTAAGCTCCTACGAGCAGTACTTC.

The genes are TRBV7-2 and TRBJ1-2; unclear D gene. Trimming cost V 5 bases and J 3 bases, with 4 bases left between them. Germline loops: CDR1 SGHTA, CDR2 FQGNSA. The CDR3 is made up of 11 amino acids. The CDR3 region has the DNA TGTGCCAGCAGCCTACACTATGGCTACACCTTC. Its protein is CASSLHYGYTF.

The chain combines TRBV18 with TRBJ2-7, with D perhaps TRBD2 (5 bases). CDR1 KGHSH and CDR2 LQKENI come from the germline V gene. V lost 4 bases and J lost 3, with 16 bases in between. This CDR3 is 15 amino acids long. The CDR3 region has the DNA TGTGCCAGCTCACTCCCGGGAAAAGGCTTCTACGAGCAGTACTTC. This codes for CASSLPGKGFYEQYF.

In this sample, this clone turned up a few times. The chain links TRBV2 to TRBJ1-2; D is unclear. V was trimmed by 6 bases and J by 8 bases, leaving 19 bases between them. Germline V gene sequence: CDR1 SNHLY, CDR2 FYNNEI. CDR3 length equals 14 residues. The CDR3 bases are TGTGCCAGCAGGCAAGCCTCGACATGGCAAGGCTACACCTTC. It codes for CASRQASTWQGYTF.

This chain joins TRBV18 and TRBJ1-2; the match to TRBD1 covers 9 bases. V dropped 3 bases and J dropped 6; count of bases not matched to a gene: 11. CDR1 and CDR2 from the germline V gene are KGHSH and LQKENI. CDR3 length: 16 amino acids. CDR3 amino acids: CASSPRDRVESDGYTF. The CDR3 coding sequence is TGTGCCAGCTCACCGCGGGACAGGGTGGAGTCGGATGGCTACACCTTC.

This clone was seen more than once but under ten times. This chain joins TRBV28 and TRBJ2-3, with D hard to call. Germline-derived CDR1 and CDR2 are MDHEN and SYDVKM. The CDR3 consists of 13 residues. V was trimmed by 4 bases and J by 0 bases, leaving 5 bases between them. CDR3 nucleotides: TGTGCCAGCAGTTCGTCTAGCACAGATACGCAGTATTTT. It yields the protein CASSSSSTDTQYF.

This clone has only a few counts. This rearrangement joins TRBV30 to TRBJ2-1; maybe TRBD2 (5 bases). V was shortened by 0 bases and J by 8 bases, with 14 bases between the two germline ends. CDR1 is GTSNPN and CDR2 is SVGIG in the germline V gene (reference sequence). The CDR3 runs to 14 residues. This chain's CDR3 is CAWSVFFGVYEQFF. CDR3 in DNA: TGTGCCTGGAGTGTATTCTTCGGGGTTTATGAGCAGTTCTTC.

The V call is TRBV19, the J call TRBJ1-5; 10 bases map to TRBD1. Germline CDR1 LNHDA, CDR2 SQIVND (reference sequence). Trimming at V came to 1 base and at J to 10 bases, leaving 7 bases not matched to a gene. This CDR3 has 15 residues. This chain's CDR3 is CASSIVGTGDGPQHF. The CDR3 DNA reads as TGTGCCAGTAGTATAGTGGGGACAGGGGATGGTCCCCAGCATTTT.

This clone was observed a handful of times. The chain employs TRBV29-1 and TRBJ2-7, with D unclear. V was shortened by 6 bases and J by 6 bases, with 15 bases between the two germline ends. Germline V gene sequence: CDR1 SQVTM, CDR2 ANQGSEA. CDR3 length: 12 amino acids. The chain's CDR3 is CSVGDPPGEQYF. The CDR3 region has the DNA TGCAGCGTCGGAGACCCCCCTGGCGAGCAGTACTTC.

This clone occurred a few times. The rearrangement joins TRBV29-1 to TRBJ1-1, with D perhaps TRBD1 (5 bases). The CDR3 runs 12 residues. Between the trimmed V and J ends, which lost 4 bases and 6 bases, there was a span of 12 bases. Germline CDR1 reads SQVTM; CDR2 reads ANQGSEA. The CDR3 loop is CSVVRTHAEAFF. CDR3 sequence (DNA): TGCAGCGTTGTTAGGACACACGCTGAAGCTTTCTTT.

This clone occurred a few times. V and J are TRBV30 and TRBJ1-5, with D hard to call. Trimming took off 1 base at V and 2 bases at J, with 18 bases between the two ends. Per germline, CDR1 GTSNPN and CDR2 SVGIG (reference sequence). This CDR3 spans 17 amino acids. This chain's CDR3 is CAWSADCEGRGNQPQHF. For the CDR3, the DNA is TGTGCCTGGAGTGCCGATTGTGAGGGAAGAGGCAATCAGCCCCAGCATTTT.

This clone turned up a few times. CDR3 residues: CASSEVGSTYEQYF. CDR3 sequence (DNA): TGTGCCAGCAGTGAGGTGGGCAGCACCTACGAGCAGTACTTC. The chain is built from TRBV6-1 and TRBJ2-7, with D unclear. V dropped 3 bases and J dropped 2 bases, with 11 bases sitting between them. Germline V gene data show CDR1 as MNHNS and CDR2 as SASEGT. This CDR3 comprises 14 residues.

The chain uses TRBV15 and TRBJ2-1; TRBD2 agrees at 7 bases. The CDR3 covers 13 residues. Germline V gene lookup returns CDR1 LNHNV and CDR2 YYDKDF (reference sequence). J gave up 2 bases and V 8 bases, and 3 bases lay outside the gene matches. Here the CDR3 DNA reads TGTGCCACCCAGGGAGGGACCTACAATGAGCAGTTCTTC. This translates into CATQGGTYNEQFF.

CDR3 in amino acids: CASSVRPNTEAFF. The CDR3 nucleotides are TGTGCCAGCAGCGTCCGTCCGAACACTGAAGCTTTCTTT. V usage is TRBV9 and J usage is TRBJ1-1; D uncertain. In germline, CDR1 is SGDLS, CDR2 YYNGEE. This CDR3 is built from 13 residues. Trimming shortened V by 2 bases and J by 1 base, and 6 bases separated the two germline ends.

This clone was picked up a small number of times. The CDR3, as DNA: TGTGCCAGCAGCTTCAGGGCGCAGGGATTCACAGATACGCAGTATTTT. This gives the protein CASSFRAQGFTDTQYF. The chain carries TRBV5-6 and TRBJ2-3; maybe TRBD1 (5 bases). V dropped 2 bases and J dropped 2 bases, with 15 bases sitting between them. Germline CDR1 is SGHDT and CDR2 is YYEEEE. The CDR3 is made up of 16 amino acids. Supplemented by reference TRBV5-6 and TRBJ2-3, the full variable domain reads DAGVTQSPTHLIKTRGQQVTLRCSPKSGHDTVSWYQQALGQGPQFIFQYYEEEERQRGNFPDRFSGHQFPNYSSELNVNALLLGDSALYLCASSFRAQGFTDTQYFGPGTRLTVL.

This clone was observed a handful of times. The chain employs TRBV5-8 and TRBJ2-2, with D possibly matching TRBD1 (5 bases). This CDR3 contains 15 residues. Germline V gene data show CDR1 as SGHTS and CDR2 as YDEGEE. The V end was cut by 5 bases, the J end by 6 bases, with 17 bases between. CDR3 DNA: TGTGCCAGCAGTTTCAGGGTTGCCGGTGCCGGGGAGCTGTTTTTT. Protein: CASSFRVAGAGELFF.

This clone showed up just a few times. The gene calls are TRBV7-2 and TRBJ2-7, with D possibly TRBD1 on 5 matching bases. Looked up from germline, CDR1 is SGHTA and CDR2 is FQGNSA. CDR3 length: 13 residues. The V gene lost 3 bases and the J gene lost 5 bases, with 11 bases spanning the gap. Written as DNA, the CDR3 is TGTGCCAGCAGCTTTCAAAGGGGTGACGAGCAGTACTTC. Translating gives CASSFQRGDEQYF.

The chain has TRBV5-4 and TRBJ1-6, with a weak D call TRBD1 (6 bases). This CDR3 region has 13 residues. The germline V gene encodes CDR1 SGHNT and CDR2 YYREEE (reference sequence). Trimming cost V 0 bases and J 9 bases, with 7 bases left between them. CDR3 nucleotides: TGTGCCAGCAGCTTGGAAGGGGGTTCACCCCTCCACTTT. This encodes CASSLEGGSPLHF. Complete variable domain (other parts from reference TRBV5-4 and TRBJ1-6): ETGVTQSPTHLIKTRGQQVTLRCSSQSGHNTVSWYQQALGQGPQFIFQYYREEENGRGNFPPRFSGLQFPNYSSELNVNALELDDSALYLCASSLEGGSPLHFGNGTRLTVT.

The chain joins TRBV18 to TRBJ2-3; D is possibly TRBD1 (5 bases). This CDR3 contains 15 residues. V shed 1 base and J shed 2 bases, with 10 bases lying between them. Per germline, CDR1 KGHSH and CDR2 LQKENI. CDR3 in amino acids: CASSPQTDHTDTQYF. The CDR3 bases are TGTGCCAGCTCACCACAGACAGACCACACAGATACGCAGTATTTT.

This sequence joins TRBV4-1 and TRBJ2-2; unclear D gene. From germline, CDR1 is MGHRA and CDR2 YSYEKL. The V end lost 4 bases, the J end lost 3 bases, and 12 bases lay between the germline ends. The CDR3 consists of 15 residues. The CDR3 region is CASSPDNRYTGELFF. The DNA for the CDR3 is TGCGCCAGCAGCCCCGACAATCGTTACACCGGGGAGCTGTTTTTT.

This chain connects TRBV4-3 to TRBJ2-1; D is perhaps TRBD1 (6 bases). In germline, CDR1 is LGHNA, CDR2 YSLEER. V dropped 5 bases and J dropped 1 base, with 18 bases sitting between them. This CDR3 is 17 amino acids long. CDR3 sequence: CASSGQGPLQSYNEQFF. Written as DNA, the CDR3 is TGCGCCAGCAGCGGGCAGGGGCCCTTGCAATCCTACAATGAGCAGTTCTTC.

The V call is TRBV25-1, the J call TRBJ1-3; 7 nucleotides line up with TRBD1. The CDR3 is 15 residues long. Germline V gives CDR1 MGHDK, CDR2 SYGVNS. J was trimmed by 2 bases and V by 5 bases; bases with no gene match: 6. The CDR3 protein is CASSPTTGPGNTIYF. DNA for the CDR3: TGTGCCAGCAGTCCTACGACAGGGCCTGGAAACACCATATATTTT.

This clone appeared a few times. This chain joins TRBV28 and TRBJ2-7; D might be TRBD1 (5 bases). The CDR3 is made up of 13 amino acids. Germline V gene data show CDR1 as MDHEN and CDR2 as SYDVKM. Trimming removed 8 bases at V and 1 base at J, with 12 bases between. The DNA of the CDR3 is TGTGCCAGCCTTAAGACAGTATCCTACGAGCAGTACTTC. It translates to CASLKTVSYEQYF. Together with reference TRBV28 and TRBJ2-7, the CDR3 gives the full variable domain: DVKVTQSSRYLVKRTGEKVFLECVQDMDHENMFWYRQDPGLGLRLIYFSYDVKMKEKGDIPEGYSVSREKKERFSLILESASTNQTSMYLCASLKTVSYEQYFGPGTRLTVT.